The 26 T cell receptor beta chains reported below all come from one sample, sequenced in a study of blood T cell repertoires in COVID-19. The table came from immunoSEQ multiplex PCR; TCRdb's copy has only in-frame clones and leaves some out. The sample consists of 150,000 to 200,000 clones, roughly 88% of them appearing once. The sequenced material came from PBMCs or T cells enriched from blood (not recorded which). The receptors originated from a woman in her thirties who had recovered from COVID-19.

V usage is TRBV9 and J usage is TRBJ2-1; tentative D call: TRBD2 (6 bases). V lost 3 bases and J lost 1, with 8 bases in between. Germline CDR1 reads SGDLS; CDR2 reads YYNGEE. The CDR3 has 14 amino acids. CDR3 in amino acids: CASSAGLSYNEQFF. The CDR3 bases are TGTGCCAGCAGCGCCGGACTATCCTACAATGAGCAGTTCTTC.

This clone was seen just once. J is TRBJ2-7 and V is TRBV5-1, with TRBD2 identical over 7 bases. V lost 4 bases, J lost 7 bases, and 11 bases stayed unmatched. CDR1 is SGHRS and CDR2 is YFSETQ in the germline V gene. The CDR3 runs 14 residues. Here the CDR3 DNA reads TGCGCCAGCAGCAAAGACCTGACCGGGGGGGAGCAGTACTTC. It is translated as CASSKDLTGGEQYF.

Regarding this clone: The same CDR3 is also encoded by other DNA sequences in this sample. The chain is built from TRBV18 and TRBJ1-3, with D possibly TRBD1 on 6 matching bases. Trimming stripped 6 bases from V and 0 bases from J, with 12 bases between. Germline V gene sequence: CDR1 KGHSH, CDR2 LQKENI. The CDR3 has 15 amino acids. This CDR3 reads CASSPGQSSGNTIYF. The CDR3 nucleotides are TGTGCCAGCTCTCCCGGACAGAGCTCTGGAAACACCATATATTTT.

The CDR3 loop reads CASSLALGQGGSYEQYF. The DNA of the CDR3 is TGTGCCAGCAGCTTAGCGCTGGGGCAGGGCGGCTCCTACGAGCAGTACTTC. This rearrangement joins TRBV7-2 to TRBJ2-7; perhaps TRBD1 as D (5 bases). V shed 0 bases and J shed 0 bases, with 15 bases lying between them. Germline V gives CDR1 SGHTA, CDR2 FQGNSA. This CDR3 is 17 amino acids long.

This chain uses TRBV24-1 with TRBJ2-3; TRBD2 matches at 11 bases. This CDR3 has 15 residues. Germline V gives CDR1 KGHDR, CDR2 SFDVKD. Trimming at V came to 4 bases and at J to 5 bases, leaving 4 bases not matched to a gene. This CDR3 reads CATSDPGTSGDTQYF. Written as DNA, the CDR3 is TGTGCCACCAGTGACCCCGGGACTAGCGGAGATACGCAGTATTTT.

This chain links TRBV6-4 with TRBJ2-1; the match to TRBD1 covers 7 bases. This CDR3 region has 16 residues. Germline CDR1 reads MRHNA; CDR2 reads SNTAGT. Losses at the gene ends were 3 bases for V and 5 bases for J; bases not matched to a gene: 10. In nucleotides, the CDR3 is TGTGCCAGCAGTGAATTTGGGGGACAGTTGGACAATGAGCAGTTCTTC. Protein product: CASSEFGGQLDNEQFF.

The V call is TRBV5-4, the J call TRBJ2-7; D gene unclear. This CDR3 has 13 residues. The germline gives CDR1 SGHNT, CDR2 YYREEE (reference sequence). With 3 bases removed from V and 1 base from J, the gap between germline ends came to 8 bases. The CDR3 region has the DNA TGTGCCAGCAGCTCCACAGTTTCCTACGAGCAGTACTTC. Translation gives CASSSTVSYEQYF.

The CDR3 region has the DNA TGTGCCAGCAGCTTGCAGGGTCCGGAGCAGTACTTC. The encoded protein is CASSLQGPEQYF. This chain uses TRBV5-5 with TRBJ2-7; possible D gene TRBD1, 5 bases. CDR3 size: 12 residues. The V end was cut by 1 base, the J end by 7 bases, with 9 bases between. Germline CDR1 SGHKS, CDR2 YYEKEE (reference sequence).

The chain joins TRBV3-1 (or the pseudogene TRBV3-2) to TRBJ2-7, with 7 bases matching TRBD1. This CDR3 has 10 residues. Germline V gene lookup returns CDR1 LGHDT and CDR2 YNNKEL (reference sequence). After removal of 10 bases from V and 6 bases from J, the junction contained 3 bases not matched to a gene. The CDR3 DNA reads TGTGCCACAGGGGGTCGCGAGCAGTACTTC. Amino acids: CATGGREQYF.

V is TRBV5-1 and J is TRBJ2-7, with 9 positions matching TRBD1. V shed 0 bases, J shed 5 bases, and the junction held 3 bases outside the gene matches. Per germline, CDR1 SGHRS and CDR2 YFSETQ. The CDR3 length is 14 residues. The CDR3 is CASSLGQGEDEQYF. CDR3 nucleotides: TGCGCCAGCAGCTTGGGACAGGGGGAGGACGAGCAGTACTTC. Based on the CDR3 plus reference TRBV5-1 and TRBJ2-7, the full variable domain is KAGVTQTPRYLIKTRGQQVTLSCSPISGHRSVSWYQQTPGQGLQFLFEYFSETQRNKGNFPGRFSGRQFSNSRSEMNVSTLELGDSALYLCASSLGQGEDEQYFGPGTRLTVT.

This clone was counted only a few times. J is TRBJ2-7 and V is TRBV19; the match to TRBD2 covers 10 bases. The V gene's germline CDR1 is LNHDA and CDR2 SQIVND (reference sequence). The V segment lost 5 bases and the J segment 3 bases; nucleotides outside the gene matches: 16. The length of the CDR3 is 18 residues. The CDR3 DNA is TGTGCCAGTAGTGAAACAGGACTAGCGGAGATCTCGGACTACGAGCAGTACTTC. Residues: CASSETGLAEISDYEQYF.

The chain carries TRBV29-1 and TRBJ1-1; D not resolved. V was trimmed by 1 base and J by 0 bases, leaving 12 bases between them. This CDR3 spans 15 amino acids. CDR1 and CDR2 from the germline V gene are SQVTM and ANQGSEA. The CDR3 loop reads CSVEVFTEMNTEAFF. Written as DNA, the CDR3 is TGCAGCGTTGAAGTTTTTACAGAGATGAACACTGAAGCTTTCTTT.

The chain combines TRBV11-1 with TRBJ1-2; the D gene is possibly TRBD1 (6 bases). The germline V gene has CDR1 SGHAT and CDR2 FQDESV (reference sequence). V was trimmed by 6 bases and J by 2 bases, leaving 10 bases between them. The CDR3 runs 13 residues. The CDR3 coding sequence is TGTGCCAGCAGTCGAGACAGGAACTATGGCTACACCTTC. Its translation: CASSRDRNYGYTF.

This chain joins TRBV30 and TRBJ2-7; no reliable D call. The germline V gene encodes CDR1 GTSNPN and CDR2 SVGIG (reference sequence). Between the trimmed V and J ends, which lost 4 bases and 7 bases, there was a span of 11 bases. This CDR3 has 11 residues. The CDR3 DNA reads as TGTGCCTGGACGATTCGGAGTGAGCAGTACTTC. Residues: CAWTIRSEQYF.

The V and J genes are TRBV7-2 and TRBJ2-3, with 12 bases fitting TRBD2. V trimming: 5 bases; J trimming: 1 base; junction bases outside the gene matches: 7. This CDR3 has 17 amino acids. Germline loops: CDR1 SGHTA, CDR2 FQGNSA. CDR3 region: CASSRRTSGTRTDTQYF. The CDR3 DNA reads as TGTGCCAGCAGCAGAAGGACTAGCGGGACTCGCACAGATACGCAGTATTTT.

The rearrangement links TRBV6-5 to TRBJ1-1; 7 nucleotides match TRBD1. The CDR3 has 14 residues. Germline assignment: CDR1 MNHEY and CDR2 SVGAGI. With V trimmed by 6 bases and J by 2 bases, 6 bases remained unmatched. Here the CDR3 DNA reads TGTGCCAGCAGACCGGGACAGCTCAACACTGAAGCTTTCTTT. Translated: CASRPGQLNTEAFF.

J is TRBJ2-3 and V is TRBV2; no clear D. CDR3 size: 12 residues. CDR1 and CDR2 from the germline V gene are SNHLY and FYNNEI. V lost 5 bases to trimming and J lost 6 bases, with 9 bases between them. Written as DNA, the CDR3 is TGTGCCAGCAGTATCACTCGGGATACGCAGTATTTT. It specifies CASSITRDTQYF.

This chain joins TRBV27 and TRBJ2-7, with 7 bases fitting TRBD1. The V segment lost 5 bases and the J segment 0 bases; nucleotides outside the gene matches: 4. Germline loops: CDR1 MNHEY, CDR2 SMNVEV (reference sequence). This CDR3 comprises 14 residues. The DNA for the CDR3 is TGTGCCAGCAGTAGGGGACAGTTCTCCTACGAGCAGTACTTC. Its translation is CASSRGQFSYEQYF.

V gene TRBV29-1 combines with J gene TRBJ2-7; D may be TRBD2 (5 bases). The CDR3 is 18 residues long. Between the trimmed V and J ends, which lost 8 bases and 6 bases, there was a span of 35 bases. Germline values: CDR1 SQVTM, CDR2 ANQGSEA. CDR3 protein: CSTRAGTVEGMVDGEQYF. The CDR3 DNA follows: TGCAGCACGCGAGCTGGAACAGTAGAGGGAATGGTAGATGGCGAGCAGTACTTC.

The chain recombines TRBV5-1 with TRBJ1-6, with 8 bases aligning to TRBD1. The CDR3 loop spans 15 amino acids. Trimming cost V 1 base and J 10 bases; bases outside gene matches: 7. The germline V gene has CDR1 SGHRS and CDR2 YFSETQ. The DNA for the CDR3 is TGCGCCAGCAGCTTGACGGGACAGGAGAGATCACCCCTCCACTTT. Its protein product is CASSLTGQERSPLHF. Supplemented by reference TRBV5-1 and TRBJ1-6, the full variable domain reads KAGVTQTPRYLIKTRGQQVTLSCSPISGHRSVSWYQQTPGQGLQFLFEYFSETQRNKGNFPGRFSGRQFSNSRSEMNVSTLELGDSALYLCASSLTGQERSPLHFGNGTRLTVT.

V gene TRBV28 combines with J gene TRBJ1-2; no clear D gene. The length of the CDR3 is 12 residues. CDR1 and CDR2 from the germline V gene are MDHEN and SYDVKM. V lost 4 bases and J 2 bases, leaving 5 bases between the germline ends. The DNA for the CDR3 is TGTGCCAGCAGTTCGACAAACTATGGCTACACCTTC. It codes for CASSSTNYGYTF.

This chain uses TRBV7-9 with TRBJ2-3; D possibly corresponds to TRBD1 (5 bases). V was trimmed by 5 bases and J by 0 bases, leaving 9 bases between them. Germline V gives CDR1 SEHNR, CDR2 FQNEAQ (reference sequence). This CDR3 spans 14 amino acids. The CDR3 sequence: CASSPGASTDTQYF. CDR3 nucleotide sequence: TGTGCCAGCAGCCCTGGGGCTAGCACAGATACGCAGTATTTT.

V is TRBV10-2 and J is TRBJ2-7; D may be TRBD2 (5 bases). V gave up 1 base and J gave up 4 bases, with 11 bases separating them. Germline V gene sequence: CDR1 WSHSY, CDR2 SAAADI. The CDR3 totals 14 residues. Here the CDR3 DNA reads TGCGCCAGCAGTGAGTTGCGGGTACAATACGAGCAGTACTTC. Translating it yields CASSELRVQYEQYF.

The chain couples TRBV7-9 to TRBJ2-7; 9 bases match TRBD1. V gave up 4 bases and J gave up 2 bases; unmatched junction bases: 12. Germline CDR1 reads SEHNR; CDR2 reads FQNEAQ (reference sequence). The CDR3 runs 17 residues. The CDR3 nucleotides are TGTGCCAGCAGCTCCCTCCCGGGACAGGGAATCCCCTACGAGCAGTACTTC. Translating it yields CASSSLPGQGIPYEQYF. Full variable domain (remainder filled in from reference TRBV7-9 and TRBJ2-7): DTGVSQNPRHKITKRGQNVTFRCDPISEHNRLYWYRQTLGQGPEFLTYFQNEAQLEKSRLLSDRFSAERPKGSFSTLEIQRTEQGDSAMYLCASSSLPGQGIPYEQYFGPGTRLTVT.

The chain joins TRBV4-1 to TRBJ1-1, with D uncertain. CDR1 MGHRA and CDR2 YSYEKL come from the germline V gene. CDR3 size: 15 residues. V lost 0 bases and J lost 0, with 8 bases in between. The CDR3 reads CASSQDRGMNTEAFF. The DNA for the CDR3 is TGCGCCAGCAGCCAAGATCGCGGGATGAACACTGAAGCTTTCTTT.

This sequence joins TRBV28 and TRBJ1-3; D is uncertain. CDR3 length: 13 residues. V was trimmed by 5 bases and J by 2 bases, leaving 7 bases between them. Germline CDR1 reads MDHEN; CDR2 reads SYDVKM. The CDR3 nucleotides are TGTGCCAGCAGTGCCGGGGCTGGAAACACCATATATTTT. It yields the protein CASSAGAGNTIYF.